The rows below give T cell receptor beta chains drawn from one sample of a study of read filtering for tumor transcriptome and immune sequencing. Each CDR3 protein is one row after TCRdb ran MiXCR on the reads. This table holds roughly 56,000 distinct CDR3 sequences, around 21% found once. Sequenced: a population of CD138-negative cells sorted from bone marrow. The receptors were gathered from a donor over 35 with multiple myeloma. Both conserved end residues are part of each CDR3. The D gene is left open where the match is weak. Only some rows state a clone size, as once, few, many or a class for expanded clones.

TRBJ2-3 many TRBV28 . CASSLLPPVGTDTQYF TGTGCCAGCAGTTTACTCCCCCCTGTTGGTACAGATACGCAGTATTTT
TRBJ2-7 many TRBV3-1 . CASSQAEEQYF TGTGCCAGCAGCCAAGCGGAGGAGCAGTACTTC
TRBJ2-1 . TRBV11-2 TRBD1 CASRVGQGGYNEQFF TGTGCCAGCAGGGTGGGACAGGGGGGTTACAATGAGCAGTTCTTC
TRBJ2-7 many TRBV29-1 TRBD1 CSVGRGLEYEQYF TGCAGCGTTGGCAGGGGGCTCGAGTACGAGCAGTACTTC
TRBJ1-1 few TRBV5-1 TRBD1 CVSNLEAQGDQKAFF TGCGTCAGCAACTTGGAGGCCCAGGGGGACCAGAAAGCTTTCTTT
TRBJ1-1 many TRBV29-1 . CSVETLQGRRTEAFF TGCAGCGTTGAGACCCTGCAGGGGAGGAGGACTGAAGCTTTCTTT
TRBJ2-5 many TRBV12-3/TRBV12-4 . CASSFGGRETQYF TGTGCCAGCAGTTTCGGGGGCCGAGAGACCCAGTACTTC
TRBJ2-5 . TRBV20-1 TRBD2 CSARGLAGVPQETQYF TGCAGTGCTAGAGGACTAGCGGGAGTGCCCCAAGAGACCCAGTACTTC
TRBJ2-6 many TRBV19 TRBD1 CASGPGQWSSGANVLTF TGTGCCAGCGGTCCGGGACAGTGGAGCTCTGGGGCCAACGTCCTGACTTTC
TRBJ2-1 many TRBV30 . CAWSAPNEQFF TGTGCCTGGAGTGCACCGAATGAGCAGTTCTTC
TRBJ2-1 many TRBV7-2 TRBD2 CASRLPGLAGVNEQFF TGTGCCAGCAGATTACCGGGACTAGCGGGAGTCAATGAGCAGTTCTTC
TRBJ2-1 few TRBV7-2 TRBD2 CASSLVAGAQGSEQFF TGTGCCAGCAGCTTAGTAGCGGGGGCCCAGGGTAGTGAGCAGTTCTTC
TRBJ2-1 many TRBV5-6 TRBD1 CASHTRQGRYEQFF TGTGCCAGCCACACCCGACAGGGGAGGTATGAGCAGTTCTTC
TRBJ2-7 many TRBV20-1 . CSATTVLGASYEQYF TGCAGTGCTACCACGGTCCTAGGAGCGTCCTACGAGCAGTACTTC
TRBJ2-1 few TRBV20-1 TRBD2 CSARLAGGRNEQFF TGCAGTGCTCGACTAGCGGGAGGGCGGAATGAGCAGTTCTTC